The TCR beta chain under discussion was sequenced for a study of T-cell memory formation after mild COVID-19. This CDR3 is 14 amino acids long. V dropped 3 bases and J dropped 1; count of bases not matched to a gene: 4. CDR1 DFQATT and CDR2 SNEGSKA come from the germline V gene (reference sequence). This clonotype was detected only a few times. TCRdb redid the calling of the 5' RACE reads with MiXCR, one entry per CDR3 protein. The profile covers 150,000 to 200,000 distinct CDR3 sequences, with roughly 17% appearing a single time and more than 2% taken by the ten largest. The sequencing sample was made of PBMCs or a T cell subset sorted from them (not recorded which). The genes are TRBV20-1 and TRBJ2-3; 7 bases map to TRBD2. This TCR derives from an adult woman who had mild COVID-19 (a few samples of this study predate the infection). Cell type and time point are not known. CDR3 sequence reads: CSARRSGGTDTQYF. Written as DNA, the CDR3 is TGCAGTGCTAGGCGGAGCGGGGGCACAGATACGCAGTATTTT.